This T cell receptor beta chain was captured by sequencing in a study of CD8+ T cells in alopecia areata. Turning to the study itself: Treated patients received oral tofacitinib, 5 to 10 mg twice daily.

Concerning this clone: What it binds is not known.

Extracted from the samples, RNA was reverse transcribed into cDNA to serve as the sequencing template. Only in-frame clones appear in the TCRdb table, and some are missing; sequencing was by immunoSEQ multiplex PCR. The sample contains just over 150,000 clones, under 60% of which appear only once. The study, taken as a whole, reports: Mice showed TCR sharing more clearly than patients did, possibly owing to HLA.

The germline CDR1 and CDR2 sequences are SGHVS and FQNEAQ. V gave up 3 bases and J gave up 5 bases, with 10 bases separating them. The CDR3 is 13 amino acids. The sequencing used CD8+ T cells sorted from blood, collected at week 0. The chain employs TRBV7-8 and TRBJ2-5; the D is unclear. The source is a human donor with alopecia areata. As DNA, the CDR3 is TGTGCCAGCAGCTTGGCTGGTTCGGAGACCCAGTACTTC. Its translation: CASSLAGSETQYF.